The TCR beta chain under discussion was sequenced for a study of beta chain features in type 1 diabetes. This clone was counted between two and nine times. No antigen is known for it. Study findings and constraints: At VDJ recombination sites, type 1 diabetes patients had fewer insertions and more deleted nucleotides.

CDR3 length: 14 amino acids. CDR1 and CDR2 (germline): MGHRA, YSYEKL. Trimming pared 1 base from V and 1 base from J, leaving 7 bases between. Of the isolated RNA, all was reverse transcribed, and so the sequenced material was expressed TCRB transcripts. Profiling relied on immunoSEQ multiplex PCR, and the TCRdb table lists in-frame clones only, not all of them. The sample comprises about 320,000 clones, 14% of which are singletons, and roughly 6.7% rests with the top ten. This TCR was sampled from a man under 40 in good health. Sequences were obtained from central memory CD4+ T cells from blood. V is TRBV4-1 and J is TRBJ2-5, with D unclear. CDR3 sequence: CASSQGQAQETQYF. The DNA for the CDR3 is TGCGCCAGCAGCCAAGGGCAGGCCCAAGAGACCCAGTACTTC.